Shown below are 3 T cell receptor beta chains from a single sample sequenced in a study of shared clonotypes between healthy human individuals. Clones were read by immunoSEQ multiplex PCR, and TCRdb kept only the in-frame ones, dropping some. The table has some 240,000 clones, approximately 65% seen once. Sequenced: memory CD4+ T cells sorted from blood. Documented subset: CD45RA-negative fraction. These receptor sequences come from a man aged 25 to 40 in good health.

This clone was seen many times. The chain joins TRBV5-1 to TRBJ2-5, with 13 bases aligning to TRBD2. V shed 3 bases, J shed 2 bases, and the junction held 7 bases outside the gene matches. CDR1 is SGHRS and CDR2 is YFSETQ in the germline V gene. The CDR3 is made up of 17 amino acids. CDR3 region: CASSWGLAGNTQETQYF. The DNA for the CDR3 is TGCGCCAGCAGCTGGGGACTAGCGGGAAATACACAAGAGACCCAGTACTTC.

The J gene is TRBJ1-1, the V gene TRBV7-9; D is undetermined. Trimming took 2 bases from V and 1 from J, leaving 8 bases between them. Germline V gene sequence: CDR1 SEHNR, CDR2 FQNEAQ (reference sequence). The CDR3 is 14 residues long. The CDR3 coding sequence is TGTGCCAGCAGCTTAAAGGGCAGGAACACTGAAGCTTTCTTT. Its translation is CASSLKGRNTEAFF.

The rearrangement uses TRBV5-1 and TRBJ2-2; D possibly corresponds to TRBD2 (6 bases). Germline V lookup: CDR1 SGHRS, CDR2 YFSETQ. The ends were cut back, 5 bases at V and 11 bases at J, with 16 bases in the middle. The CDR3 is 13 residues long. The CDR3 here is CASSPGATPELFF. The CDR3 DNA reads TGCGCCAGCAGTCCGGGAGCTACACCTGAGCTGTTTTTT.